This TCR beta chain was documented in a study of shared clonotypes between healthy human individuals. Every one of the donors was a Caucasian adult that lived in Nashville, Tennessee. Points from the study as a whole: Owing to a small donor count, the genetic and exposure-history diversity represented was limited.

With regard to this clone: What it recognizes is unknown.

Each cell subset's genomic DNA was divided evenly among several immunoSEQ plates. Clones were sequenced by immunoSEQ multiplex PCR, and TCRdb holds only the in-frame ones, with some missing. The sample includes roughly 1 million clones, roughly 75% of them seen just once. The receptor was derived from a man aged 18 to 29 in good health. Material: memory CD4+ T cells sorted from blood. The subset: CD45RA-negative fraction.

The CDR3 DNA reads TGTGCCAGCAGCTTGGACAGGGTGATGGAAAATGGCAATCAGCCCCAGCATTTT. It encodes CASSLDRVMENGNQPQHF. The V gene is TRBV7-8, the J gene TRBJ1-5, with 8 nucleotides matching TRBD1. V was clipped by 3 bases and J by 2 bases; unmatched bases: 12. CDR3 length: 18 amino acids. In germline, CDR1 is SGHVS, CDR2 FQNEAQ.